One and the same sample provided the 24 T cell receptor beta chains below, sequenced in a study of shared clonotypes between healthy human individuals. TCRdb's copy holds only in-frame clones and misses some; the assay was immunoSEQ multiplex PCR. The sample shows about 2.4 million clones, approximately 94% of them seen only once. Input material: naive CD4+ T cells from PBMCs. Subset of the sample: CD45RA+ positively selected. These receptors were taken from a man aged 18-30 years in good health. Some clones in this sample may be carry-over from other donors' samples.

Notes on this clone: Other nucleotide sequences in the sample specify the same CDR3. V is TRBV5-1 and J is TRBJ1-5, with D maybe TRBD1 (5 bases). The CDR3 is 15 residues long. Germline-derived CDR1 and CDR2 are SGHRS and YFSETQ. Trimming pared 0 bases from V and 2 bases from J, leaving 9 bases between. CDR3 sequence: CASSLGPGGNQPQHF. CDR3 DNA: TGCGCCAGCAGCTTGGGACCGGGGGGCAATCAGCCCCAGCATTTT.

This clone was picked up one time. The chain joins TRBV7-9 to TRBJ2-7, with D perhaps being TRBD1 or TRBD2 (5 bases each). V lost 11 bases and J 6 bases, leaving 23 bases between the germline ends. CDR1 SEHNR and CDR2 FQNEAQ come from the germline V gene (reference sequence). CDR3 size: 14 residues. Written as DNA, the CDR3 is TGTGCCGTAAGAGGTGAAGGGGACCTTGGCGAGCAGTACTTC. It codes for CAVRGEGDLGEQYF.

This chain joins TRBV9 and TRBJ1-1; D perhaps matches TRBD1 (5 bases). The germline V gene has CDR1 SGDLS and CDR2 YYNGEE. Trimming took off 0 bases at V and 1 base at J, with 10 bases between the two ends. The CDR3 spans 15 residues. The CDR3 region has the DNA TGTGCCAGCAGCGTAGGGGTCAGGGAGAACACTGAAGCTTTCTTT. Amino acid sequence: CASSVGVRENTEAFF.

The rearrangement links TRBV9 to TRBJ1-2, with D uncertain. Germline V gives CDR1 SGDLS, CDR2 YYNGEE. Trimming removed 2 bases from V and 1 base from J, with 12 bases in between. The CDR3 consists of 15 residues. For the CDR3, the DNA is TGTGCCAGCAGCGTCAGCCGAGCGGTTAACTATGGCTACACCTTC. Protein product: CASSVSRAVNYGYTF.

The chain joins TRBV4-2 to TRBJ2-3; 8 bases align to TRBD2. Germline CDR1 reads LGHNA; CDR2 reads YNFKEQ. The ends lost 4 bases at V and 5 bases at J; junction bases unmatched: 8. The CDR3 sequence is 15 residues long. The DNA of the CDR3 is TGTGCCAGCAGCCCCGGGACTGCGGGAGGAGATACGCAGTATTTT. This translates into CASSPGTAGGDTQYF.

In nucleotides, the CDR3 is TGTGCCAGCTCACCGAATACCGGGACGGAGGTAGATGGCACCATATATTTT. Protein product: CASSPNTGTEVDGTIYF. The J gene is TRBJ1-3, the V gene TRBV18; D might be TRBD1 (5 bases). The CDR3 runs 17 residues. V lost 3 bases and J 9 bases, leaving 24 bases between the germline ends. Germline values: CDR1 KGHSH, CDR2 LQKENI.

The chain links TRBV6-6 to TRBJ2-7; D is ambiguous. The germline V and J ends were trimmed by 6 bases and 3 bases, with 6 bases remaining between them. From germline, CDR1 is MNHNY and CDR2 SVGAGI (reference sequence). The CDR3 has 11 residues. The CDR3 here is CASRGYYEQYF. As DNA, the CDR3 is TGTGCCAGCAGGGGTTACTACGAGCAGTACTTC.

For this clone: One end of the junction varies from germline; a read error may be responsible. The chain recombines TRBV7-3 with TRBJ2-5, with 8 positions matching TRBD2. CDR1 is SGHTA, CDR2 FQGTGA, per germline. The CDR3 extends over 15 amino acids. The chain's CDR3 is CASSITSGPQETQYF. The CDR3 region has the DNA TGTGCCAGCAGCATAACTAGCGGACCTCAAGAGACCCAGTACTTC.

The chain is built from TRBV5-1 and TRBJ2-2; D perhaps matches TRBD2 (5 bases). The CDR3 length is 15 residues. Germline V gene lookup returns CDR1 SGHRS and CDR2 YFSETQ. The ends were cut back, 1 base at V and 5 bases at J, with 12 bases in the middle. CDR3 amino acids: CASSLFAGMTGELFF. DNA of the CDR3: TGCGCCAGCAGCTTGTTCGCCGGGATGACCGGGGAGCTGTTTTTT.

CDR3 sequence reads: CASTANRVHTIYF. The CDR3 region has the DNA TGTGCCAGTACCGCAAACAGGGTCCACACCATATATTTT. The chain has TRBV19 and TRBJ1-3; D possibly corresponds to TRBD1 (6 bases). The CDR3 is made up of 13 amino acids. Germline V lookup: CDR1 LNHDA, CDR2 SQIVND (reference sequence). Trimming took off 7 bases at V and 8 bases at J, with 15 bases between the two ends.

This chain joins TRBV30 and TRBJ2-7; a possible D gene is TRBD1 (6 bases). Germline V gene lookup returns CDR1 GTSNPN and CDR2 SVGIG (reference sequence). CDR3 length: 13 residues. Trimming left V 2 bases short and J 5 bases short, with 13 bases between. The CDR3 DNA reads as TGTGCCTGGAGTACAGGGCCGTCACACGAGCAGTACTTC. Translated: CAWSTGPSHEQYF.

This chain uses TRBV9 with TRBJ1-1, with 8 bases fitting TRBD1. Germline assignment: CDR1 SGDLS and CDR2 YYNGEE. V was clipped by 3 bases and J by 5 bases; unmatched bases: 6. This CDR3 region has 14 residues. This CDR3 reads CASSGQGLRTEAFF. The CDR3 nucleotides are TGTGCCAGCAGCGGACAGGGGCTAAGGACTGAAGCTTTCTTT.

The genes are TRBV6-1 and TRBJ2-1, with TRBD2 matching 12 bases. Trimming cost V 6 bases and J 15 bases; bases outside gene matches: 6. The CDR3 runs to 12 residues. Looked up from germline, CDR1 is MNHNS and CDR2 is SASEGT. The CDR3 DNA is TGTGCCAGCAGCAGAGGGACTAGCGGGCTGTTCTTC. The encoded protein is CASSRGTSGLFF.

The sample holds a few counts of this clone. V usage is TRBV5-1 and J usage is TRBJ2-5; D remains ambiguous. The V and J ends lost 0 bases and 5 bases respectively, with 20 bases between them. Per germline, CDR1 SGHRS and CDR2 YFSETQ. This CDR3 contains 17 residues. CDR3 nucleotides: TGCGCCAGCAGCTTGGGTACTTTATCCACGTCTCGGGAGACCCAGTACTTC. This sequence encodes CASSLGTLSTSRETQYF.

V is TRBV6-5 and J is TRBJ2-7; TRBD2 aligns across 10 bases. With 2 bases clipped from V and 4 bases from J, the junction kept 5 bases outside the gene matches. Per the germline V gene, CDR1 is MNHEY and CDR2 is SVGAGI. The CDR3 is 15 amino acids. The CDR3, as DNA: TGTGCCAGCAGTTACACAGCGGGAGGGCCGTACGAGCAGTACTTC. Protein sequence: CASSYTAGGPYEQYF.

V usage is TRBV6-1 and J usage is TRBJ2-7; D may be TRBD1 or TRBD2 (6 bases each). Trimming stripped 4 bases from V and 3 bases from J, with 16 bases between. Germline V gene data show CDR1 as MNHNS and CDR2 as SASEGT. This CDR3 is 15 amino acids long. CDR3: CASSVVTGRNYEQYF. The CDR3 nucleotides are TGTGCCAGCAGTGTAGTAACAGGGAGGAACTACGAGCAGTACTTC.

As regards this clone: The same CDR3 arises from other DNA sequences in this sample as well. This rearrangement joins TRBV5-4 to TRBJ1-5; maybe TRBD1 (6 bases). The CDR3 is 15 residues long. Germline CDR1 is SGHNT and CDR2 is YYREEE (reference sequence). Trimming removed 0 bases at V and 2 bases at J, with 9 bases between. CDR3 amino acids: CASSLGPGGNQPQHF. CDR3 in DNA: TGTGCCAGCAGCTTGGGCCCAGGGGGCAATCAGCCCCAGCATTTT. The complete variable domain, with remaining parts taken from reference TRBV5-4 and TRBJ1-5, reads ETGVTQSPTHLIKTRGQQVTLRCSSQSGHNTVSWYQQALGQGPQFIFQYYREEENGRGNFPPRFSGLQFPNYSSELNVNALELDDSALYLCASSLGPGGNQPQHFGDGTRLSIL.

The rearrangement links TRBV6-6 to TRBJ1-5; 11 positions agree with TRBD1. Germline CDR1 reads MNHNY; CDR2 reads SVGAGI (reference sequence). Germline trimming cut 1 base from V and 7 bases from J; bases unmatched to any gene: 6. The CDR3 runs 16 residues. This chain's CDR3 is CASSYFGQGAGQPQHF. CDR3 DNA sequence: TGTGCCAGCAGTTACTTCGGACAGGGGGCAGGGCAGCCCCAGCATTTT.

As to this clone: Distinct nucleotide sequences in the sample also encode this CDR3. The rearrangement uses TRBV5-1 and TRBJ1-4; the match to TRBD1 covers 7 bases. Germline CDR1 and CDR2: SGHRS and YFSETQ. The junction had 3 bases not matched to a gene; V was cut back by 1 base and J by 6 bases. The CDR3 consists of 14 residues. CDR3 in DNA: TGCGCCAGCAGCTTGACAGGGGCCGATGAAAAACTGTTTTTT. It encodes CASSLTGADEKLFF.

The chain joins TRBV28 to TRBJ2-3; D not certain. The CDR3 sequence is 16 residues long. Trimming pared 3 bases from V and 7 bases from J, leaving 20 bases between. The germline V gene has CDR1 MDHEN and CDR2 SYDVKM. The CDR3 reads CASSFIRLPRFNTQYF. The CDR3 nucleotides read TGTGCCAGCAGTTTCATCCGACTCCCCAGATTCAATACGCAGTATTTT.

This clone was picked up one time. The chain has TRBV5-1 and TRBJ1-1; D gene unclear. Per the germline V gene, CDR1 is SGHRS and CDR2 is YFSETQ. V was shortened by 0 bases and J by 0 bases, with 9 bases between the two germline ends. The CDR3 contains 15 residues. The CDR3 region is CASSLGRQLNTEAFF. As DNA, the CDR3 is TGCGCCAGCAGCTTGGGGCGACAATTGAACACTGAAGCTTTCTTT.

The chain has TRBV5-1 and TRBJ2-7, with D uncertain. The length of the CDR3 is 13 residues. Trimming took 4 bases from V and 0 from J, leaving 8 bases between them. The germline V gene encodes CDR1 SGHRS and CDR2 YFSETQ. CDR3: CASSRLSSYEQYF. CDR3 DNA: TGCGCCAGCAGCCGACTTAGCTCCTACGAGCAGTACTTC.

The chain joins TRBV7-6 to TRBJ2-7, with no clear D. V was pared by 2 bases and J by 2 bases, with 22 bases between. The CDR3 runs to 18 residues. Germline CDR1 is SGHVS and CDR2 is FNYEAQ. CDR3 in DNA: TGTGCCAGCAGCTTACCTCCACCAAGGCCTGAGTACCCCTACGAGCAGTACTTC. This codes for CASSLPPPRPEYPYEQYF.

This sequence joins TRBV5-1 and TRBJ1-2; 7 bases match TRBD1. V shed 4 bases and J 4 bases; nucleotides not matched to a gene: 4. The CDR3 totals 13 residues. Germline lookup yields CDR1 SGHRS and CDR2 YFSETQ. CDR3 nucleotides: TGCGCCAGCAGCAGCGGACAGGTCTATGGCTACACCTTC. The encoded protein is CASSSGQVYGYTF.